This passage covers 14 T cell receptor beta chains from one sample sequenced in a study of T cell clones after liver transplantation. Here immunoSEQ multiplex PCR was the method, and the copy in TCRdb shows in-frame clones only, minus some. The table lists tens of thousands of clones, 70% of them singletons. Material: CD4+ T cells from blood, obtained at the roughly 15-month timepoint. Source of these receptors: a human patient who received a liver transplant. T cells may partly derive from the graft donor.

About this clone: The sample contains more than one DNA sequence encoding this CDR3. This chain connects TRBV28 to TRBJ1-2, with D possibly matching TRBD1 (5 bases). Trimming cost V 8 bases and J 5 bases, with 15 bases left between them. This CDR3 is 13 amino acids long. Germline assignment: CDR1 MDHEN and CDR2 SYDVKM. The CDR3: CASSTTGPYGYTF. Here the CDR3 DNA reads TGTGCCAGCTCTACGACGGGGCCGTATGGCTACACCTTC.

V usage is TRBV30 and J usage is TRBJ2-3; the D is unclear. Trimming took off 0 bases at V and 4 bases at J, with 8 bases between the two ends. Per germline, CDR1 GTSNPN and CDR2 SVGIG (reference sequence). CDR3 length: 13 residues. The CDR3 region is CAWSVLGADTQYF. In nucleotides, the CDR3 is TGTGCCTGGAGTGTATTGGGCGCAGATACGCAGTATTTT.

The chain links TRBV30 to TRBJ2-1; TRBD1 aligns across 8 bases. The CDR3 length is 12 residues. Looked up from germline, CDR1 is GTSNPN and CDR2 is SVGIG (reference sequence). V lost 5 bases and J lost 12; bases outside the gene matches: 9. CDR3 amino acids: CAWATGARVQFF. The CDR3 DNA follows: TGTGCCTGGGCGACAGGGGCTCGAGTGCAGTTCTTC.

V usage is TRBV11-3 and J usage is TRBJ2-3, with a tentative D call TRBD1 (6 bases). Germline assignment: CDR1 SGHNT and CDR2 YENEEA. The CDR3 loop spans 13 amino acids. Deletions cut 7 bases from V and 3 bases from J, with 11 bases between. The CDR3 DNA is TGTGCCAGCACTTATCAGGGGACAGATACGCAGTATTTT. It translates to CASTYQGTDTQYF.

The chain couples TRBV9 to TRBJ2-2, with 16 bases aligning to TRBD2. V was clipped by 3 bases and J by 4 bases; unmatched bases: 6. From germline, CDR1 is SGDLS and CDR2 YYNGEE. The CDR3 runs 18 residues. This CDR3 reads CASSAPGLAGGGTGELFF. The CDR3 DNA reads as TGTGCCAGCAGCGCGCCGGGACTAGCGGGAGGGGGCACCGGGGAGCTGTTTTTT.

This clone was counted many times. V is TRBV28 and J is TRBJ1-6; the match to TRBD1 covers 7 bases. The V segment lost 5 bases and the J segment 3 bases; nucleotides outside the gene matches: 16. The CDR3 has 19 amino acids. CDR1 and CDR2 (germline): MDHEN, SYDVKM. The CDR3 here is CASSTPGQLNKLYNSPLHF. CDR3 sequence (DNA): TGTGCCAGCAGTACCCCGGGACAGCTGAACAAACTCTATAATTCACCCCTCCACTTT.

By proportion, this clone is medium-sized (0.01 to 0.1%). V gene TRBV30 combines with J gene TRBJ2-2, with D tentatively TRBD1 or TRBD2 (5 bases each). The CDR3 spans 12 residues. Trimming pared 4 bases from V and 6 bases from J, leaving 9 bases between. Germline values: CDR1 GTSNPN, CDR2 SVGIG (reference sequence). DNA of the CDR3: TGTGCCTGGAAGAGAGGGGCCGGGGAGCTGTTTTTT. This sequence encodes CAWKRGAGELFF.

J is TRBJ2-5 and V is TRBV5-1; either TRBD1 or TRBD2 may supply D (5 bases each). CDR1 is SGHRS, CDR2 YFSETQ, per germline. Trimming took off 7 bases at V and 1 base at J, with 17 bases between the two ends. CDR3 size: 15 residues. The CDR3 DNA is TGCGCCAGCGTAGAGGCAGGGAGTTCCCAAGAGACCCAGTACTTC. Encoded protein: CASVEAGSSQETQYF.

V is TRBV6-6 and J is TRBJ2-3; perhaps TRBD1 as D (6 bases). This CDR3 spans 14 amino acids. The ends were cut back, 11 bases at V and 2 bases at J, with 17 bases in the middle. Germline V gene sequence: CDR1 MNHNY, CDR2 SVGAGI (reference sequence). Here the CDR3 DNA reads TGTGCCTCCCTTGGGACACAGGTCACAGATACGCAGTATTTT. As protein: CASLGTQVTDTQYF.

This rearrangement joins TRBV27 to TRBJ1-1, with D maybe TRBD1 (6 bases). The germline CDR1 and CDR2 sequences are MNHEY and SMNVEV (reference sequence). This CDR3 region has 14 residues. The V end was cut by 6 bases, the J end by 6 bases, with 17 bases between. The CDR3 spells CASSHRDSGAEAFF. The CDR3 nucleotides are TGTGCCAGCAGCCACCGGGACTCAGGGGCTGAAGCTTTCTTT.

The chain links TRBV6-5 to TRBJ1-2; 8 nucleotides match TRBD1. The CDR3 is made up of 15 amino acids. Looked up from germline, CDR1 is MNHEY and CDR2 is SVGAGI. Germline trimming cut 5 bases from V and 3 bases from J; bases unmatched to any gene: 8. The CDR3 is CASSSQGATDYGYTF. In DNA, the CDR3 is TGTGCCAGCAGTAGCCAGGGGGCGACGGACTATGGCTACACCTTC.

The rearrangement joins TRBV28 to TRBJ1-1; 7 bases match TRBD1. Trimming removed 11 bases from V and 2 bases from J; junction bases left unmatched: 5. The CDR3 has 12 amino acids. Germline V CDR1 and CDR2: MDHEN, SYDVKM. The CDR3, as DNA: TGTGCCTCCGGGACAGTTAACACTGAAGCTTTCTTT. Its translation: CASGTVNTEAFF.

The V call is TRBV19, the J call TRBJ1-5; D ambiguous. This CDR3 contains 15 residues. The ends were cut back, 3 bases at V and 5 bases at J, with 14 bases in the middle. The V gene's germline CDR1 is LNHDA and CDR2 SQIVND (reference sequence). This chain's CDR3 is CASSIAGSLDQPQHF. The CDR3 bases are TGTGCCAGTAGTATCGCGGGGTCGCTGGATCAGCCCCAGCATTTT.

The rearrangement links TRBV11-2 to TRBJ2-7, with 10 bases aligning to TRBD1. Germline CDR1 is SGHAT and CDR2 is FQNNGV. The CDR3 is made up of 14 amino acids. The V and J ends lost 5 bases and 4 bases, in that order; junction bases with no gene match: 5. The CDR3 coding sequence is TGTGCCAGCAGCCATGGGACAGGGGTTTACGAGCAGTACTTC. This encodes CASSHGTGVYEQYF.